This entry describes one T cell receptor (beta chain). Its antigen is not known. The sample comes from a study of Ad26.COV2.S vaccination and SARS-CoV-2 variants. Study conclusions and caveats: The study found higher spike-specific TCR breadth in vaccine than placebo recipients.

Profiling relied on immunoSEQ multiplex PCR, and the TCRdb table lists in-frame clones only, not all of them. The top ten clones hold around 3.5% of a sample with 350,000 to 450,000 clones, roughly 84% of them seen once. The germline V and J ends were trimmed by 8 bases and 6 bases, with 4 bases remaining between them. The CDR3 has 10 residues. As for treatment: about 20 received Ad26.COV2.S at low or high dose, single or two shots; a few received placebo; per-sample allocation not given. On day 63 after the first injection, vaccine and placebo recipients gave samples. Expression of Wuhan-strain SARS-CoV-2 spike came from the Ad26 vector that formed the vaccine.

The J gene is TRBJ2-2, the V gene TRBV12-3 or TRBV12-4; no definite D call. This TCR derives from a person between 18 and 60 years old who received the Ad26.COV2.S COVID-19 vaccine or a placebo. Material: peripheral blood, obtained in a trial of Ad26.COV2.S vaccine versus placebo. For the CDR3, the DNA is TGTGCCAGCGGTCCCGGGGAGCTGTTTTTT. Amino acid sequence: CASGPGELFF.